The T cell receptor (beta chain) described here comes from a study of response to subunit inactivated influenza vaccine. One entry per CDR3 protein, called by TCRdb with MiXCR from the RT-PCR reads. The sample has 500,000 to 600,000 distinct CDR3 sequences; 10% to 15% are singletons. CDR1 and CDR2 from the germline V gene are SGHTA and FQGNSA. Trimming removed 2 bases at V and 7 bases at J, with 12 bases between. This CDR3 spans 14 amino acids. J is TRBJ2-1 and V is TRBV7-2, with a weak D call TRBD1 (6 bases). The clonotype originates from a man in his forties or fifties who received an inactivated influenza vaccine. The sample in question was PBMCs from blood, obtained on the day of vaccination. CDR3 DNA sequence: TGTGCCAGCAGCTTAAGACAGGATTCTAATGAGCAGTTCTTC. Its protein product is CASSLRQDSNEQFF.